This T cell receptor beta chain stems from a study of Ad26.COV2.S vaccination and SARS-CoV-2 variants. The study, taken as a whole, reports: Breadth and depth estimates from TCRs may understate total T cell responses.

Looked up from germline, CDR1 is SGHRS and CDR2 is YFSETQ. With 4 bases clipped from V and 1 base from J, the junction kept 2 bases outside the gene matches. The CDR3 is 14 residues long. Of note for this clone: Antigen unknown.

TCRdb's copy holds only in-frame clones and misses some; the assay was immunoSEQ multiplex PCR. This sample carries 290,000 or so clones, around 87% of them seen once, and the ten largest clones take about 3.1%. This sample's treatment: 19 received Ad26.COV2.S at low or high dose, single or two shots; several received placebo; per-sample allocation not given. Specimen acquisition occurred on day 63 following the initial vaccine or placebo injection. This person who donated was an adult of 18-55 years in Boston. Wuhan-strain SARS-CoV-2 spike was expressed by the Ad26 vector that made up the vaccine. The chain has TRBV5-1 and TRBJ1-1; 9 positions match TRBD1. The clonotype was recovered from a person between 18 and 65 years old who received the Ad26.COV2.S COVID-19 vaccine or a placebo. The material sequenced was peripheral blood, taken in a trial of Ad26.COV2.S vaccine versus placebo. The CDR3 region has the DNA TGCGCCAGCAGCACAGGGGGCCCGAACACTGAAGCTTTCTTT. Its protein product is CASSTGGPNTEAFF. Full variable domain (rest looked up from reference TRBV5-1 and TRBJ1-1): KAGVTQTPRYLIKTRGQQVTLSCSPISGHRSVSWYQQTPGQGLQFLFEYFSETQRNKGNFPGRFSGRQFSNSRSEMNVSTLELGDSALYLCASSTGGPNTEAFFGQGTRLTVV.